The 9 T cell receptor beta chains given below trace back to one sample, sequenced in a study of blood T cells in healthy people across ages. With a J-beta primer mix and a sample-barcoded 5' primer, a second PCR ran about 6 to 11 cycles. Each CDR3 protein is one row after TCRdb ran MiXCR on the 5' RACE reads. The sample holds fewer than 1,000,000 distinct CDR3 sequences, around 42% seen once. The specimen sequenced was blood. The receptors come from a man between 60 and 75 years old in good health.

The sample holds one count of this clonotype. The chain carries TRBV20-1 and TRBJ1-5; no firm D call. V gave up 3 bases and J gave up 2 bases, with 14 bases separating them. CDR1 and CDR2 (germline): DFQATT, SNEGSKA (reference sequence). The CDR3 consists of 15 residues. The CDR3 DNA follows: TGCAGTGCTAGTGGTCGGGGAGGAGGCAATCAGCCCCAGCATTTT. Translation: CSASGRGGGNQPQHF.

The chain employs TRBV3-1 and TRBJ2-3; D is unresolved. From germline, CDR1 is LGHDT and CDR2 YNNKEL (reference sequence). This CDR3 contains 13 residues. V lost 1 base and J lost 3, with 5 bases in between. The CDR3 bases are TGTGCCAGCAGCCAAGGGTGGACAGATACGCAGTATTTT. This sequence encodes CASSQGWTDTQYF.

This clonotype was observed a few times. As DNA, the CDR3 is TGTGCCAGCAGTGTCGGGACCCTCTACGAGCAGTACTTC. Translating gives CASSVGTLYEQYF. The chain combines TRBV2 with TRBJ2-7, with D tentatively TRBD1 or TRBD2 (5 bases each). Germline V gene data show CDR1 as SNHLY and CDR2 as FYNNEI. Trimming removed 4 bases from V and 3 bases from J, with 10 bases in between. This CDR3 is 13 amino acids long.

This clonotype was observed at least ten times. V and J are TRBV29-1 and TRBJ2-7; TRBD2 might be the D (6 bases). CDR3 length: 14 amino acids. Trimming left V 3 bases short and J 0 bases short, with 12 bases between. The germline CDR1 and CDR2 sequences are SQVTM and ANQGSEA. The CDR3 spells CSVDGGASSYEQYF. CDR3 nucleotide sequence: TGCAGCGTTGATGGCGGGGCCTCCTCCTACGAGCAGTACTTC.

This rearrangement joins TRBV2 to TRBJ1-4, with a weak D call TRBD1 (6 bases). CDR1 and CDR2 from the germline V gene are SNHLY and FYNNEI. The CDR3 is 15 amino acids. V dropped 5 bases and J dropped 7 bases, with 17 bases sitting between them. The CDR3 DNA sequence: TGTGCCAGCAGTCAAGGAGGCAGGGGCGTTGAAAAACTGTTTTTT. Its protein is CASSQGGRGVEKLFF.

This clonotype was seen a handful of times. This chain uses TRBV18 with TRBJ1-6; 9 nucleotides agree with TRBD1. The CDR3 is made up of 15 amino acids. The germline gives CDR1 KGHSH, CDR2 LQKENI. V lost 4 bases to trimming and J lost 10 bases; unmatched junction nucleotides: 8. The DNA of the CDR3 is TGTGCCAGCTCACGCGAGGGACAGGGAGGGTCACCCCTCCACTTT. Its translation is CASSREGQGGSPLHF.

J is TRBJ2-5 and V is TRBV5-5, with D tentatively TRBD2 (6 bases). This CDR3 region has 15 residues. Trimming left V 2 bases short and J 3 bases short, with 14 bases between. Germline V gene lookup returns CDR1 SGHKS and CDR2 YYEKEE (reference sequence). CDR3: CASSFLGGLEETQYF. The CDR3 nucleotides are TGTGCCAGCAGCTTTCTGGGGGGTTTAGAAGAGACCCAGTACTTC. Complete variable domain (other parts from reference TRBV5-5 and TRBJ2-5): DAGVTQSPTHLIKTRGQQVTLRCSPISGHKSVSWYQQVLGQGPQFIFQYYEKEERGRGNFPDRFSARQFPNYSSELNVNALLLGDSALYLCASSFLGGLEETQYFGPGTRLLVL.

The genes are TRBV7-2 and TRBJ1-2; 8 bases align to TRBD1. V lost 3 bases and J lost 5; bases outside the gene matches: 11. Per the germline V gene, CDR1 is SGHTA and CDR2 is FQGNSA. The CDR3 totals 16 residues. The chain's CDR3 is CASSFGQGQLAYGYTF. CDR3 nucleotides: TGTGCCAGCAGCTTCGGACAGGGACAATTGGCTTATGGCTACACCTTC.

The rearrangement joins TRBV20-1 to TRBJ2-1, with 13 bases lining up with TRBD2. The CDR3 extends over 13 amino acids. The J segment lost 9 bases and the V segment lost 8 bases, leaving 7 bases of the junction unmatched. CDR1 is DFQATT and CDR2 is SNEGSKA in the germline V gene (reference sequence). CDR3 in DNA: TGCAGTTCCGGACTAGCGGGGGAAGTTGAGCAGTTCTTC. This encodes CSSGLAGEVEQFF.